The rows below give T cell receptor beta chains drawn from one sample of a study of OX40 agonist ivuxolimab in advanced cancers. Measured with immunoSEQ multiplex PCR; TCRdb has only the in-frame clones, and not every one. The table has tens of thousands of clones, 90% to 95% seen once. The specimen comprised CD4+ or CD8+ T cells sorted from blood, sampled in a trial of the OX40 agonist ivuxolimab. All receptors come from an adult with an advanced solid tumor such as melanoma, head and neck, liver or kidney cancer. CDR3s include the opening cysteine and the closing phenylalanine or tryptophan. Fields, in order: V gene, J gene, CDR3 protein.

>TRBV10-1|TRBJ2-3
CASSESPLGTDTQYF
>TRBV27|TRBJ2-7
CASSYEQYF
>TRBV6-1|TRBJ2-7
CASVNWYEQYF
>TRBV30|TRBJ2-7
CAWSVGLAGDEQYF
>TRBV2|TRBJ2-3
CASIEGTDTQYF
>TRBV5-1|TRBJ2-7
CASSLDGTAYEQYF
>TRBV19|TRBJ2-1
CASSIVAVQGNEQFF
>TRBV11-1|TRBJ1-4
CASSDDRGRGDNEKLFF
>TRBV7-9|TRBJ2-7
CASTDGSYEQYF
>TRBV6-5|TRBJ1-4
CASSLGQVNEKLFF
>TRBV4-3|TRBJ1-1
CASSQERLLNTEAFF
>TRBV10-3|TRBJ2-1
CAISESGLGAHNEQFF
>TRBV5-8|TRBJ1-5
CASSLIGGARGNQPQHF
>TRBV10-1|TRBJ1-1
CASSPGQGHIPGRNTEAFF
>TRBV12-5|TRBJ2-5
CASGLEQPGLAGGNQETQYF
>TRBV5-8|TRBJ2-5
CASSLGYQETQYF
>TRBV20-1|TRBJ2-7
CSAGNYEQYF
>TRBV5-1|TRBJ2-7
CASSTEKGFYEQYF